Listed here are 13 T cell receptor beta chains from one sample, sequenced in a study of cytomegalovirus exposure and HLA in healthy donors. It was with 60 Vbeta and 13 Jbeta primers that the PCR ran. Generated by immunoSEQ multiplex PCR, the TCRdb table keeps only in-frame clones and is missing some. The table shows some 90,000 clones, with 60% to 85% occurring only once. The sample was PBMCs. The receptor set was obtained from a man aged 25-40 years in good health and CMV-seropositive.

The rearrangement joins TRBV25-1 to TRBJ2-3; TRBD1 is a possible D gene (5 bases). CDR3 size: 12 residues. Germline V gene sequence: CDR1 MGHDK, CDR2 SYGVNS. V lost 3 bases and J lost 4, with 5 bases in between. The CDR3 DNA follows: TGTGCCAGCAGTGACAGGGCAGATACGCAGTATTTT. It encodes CASSDRADTQYF.

The chain has TRBV11-3 and TRBJ2-3; weak D call: TRBD2 (6 bases). Trimming removed 3 bases from V and 6 bases from J, with 10 bases in between. This CDR3 has 13 amino acids. Germline V gene sequence: CDR1 SGHNT, CDR2 YENEEA. CDR3 protein: CASSLAGSDTQYF. The CDR3 bases are TGTGCCAGCAGCTTGGCGGGAAGCGATACGCAGTATTTT.

This chain uses TRBV18 with TRBJ1-5, with 8 bases fitting TRBD1. This CDR3 region has 14 residues. Per germline, CDR1 KGHSH and CDR2 LQKENI. Trimming took 5 bases from V and 6 from J; bases not matched to a gene: 6. CDR3 sequence (DNA): TGTGCCAGCTCAACAATGGACAGGGTTCAGCCCCAGCATTTT. The encoded protein is CASSTMDRVQPQHF.

This sequence joins TRBV6-4 and TRBJ2-2, with a tentative D call TRBD2 (5 bases). This CDR3 has 15 amino acids. From germline, CDR1 is MRHNA and CDR2 SNTAGT. Trimming stripped 2 bases from V and 7 bases from J, with 14 bases between. Written as DNA, the CDR3 is TGTGCCAGCAGTGACCGGGGAGATACGGTCGGGGAGCTGTTTTTT. Protein sequence: CASSDRGDTVGELFF.

The rearrangement links TRBV27 to TRBJ1-1; no clear D. Germline V CDR1 and CDR2: MNHEY, SMNVEV (reference sequence). The CDR3 covers 12 residues. Trimming stripped 7 bases from V and 8 bases from J, with 14 bases between. CDR3 in DNA: TGTGCCAGCACTAGGCTAACGGGAGAAGCTTTCTTT. It translates to CASTRLTGEAFF.

The genes are TRBV5-6 and TRBJ2-5, with 7 bases matching TRBD1. Germline CDR1 is SGHDT and CDR2 is YYEEEE. After removal of 4 bases from V and 2 bases from J, the junction contained 5 bases not matched to a gene. The CDR3 contains 14 residues. The CDR3 coding sequence is TGTGCCAGCAGCCCCACGGGACAGCAAGAGACCCAGTACTTC. Protein: CASSPTGQQETQYF.

The CDR3 DNA follows: TGCGCCAGCAGCCAGGGAGGGCTAGCGGGGGTCGCAGATACGCAGTATTTT. It translates to CASSQGGLAGVADTQYF. The genes are TRBV4-1 and TRBJ2-3, with 10 bases matching TRBD2. Unmatched junction bases numbered 10, after V lost 3 bases and J lost 4 bases. Looked up from germline, CDR1 is MGHRA and CDR2 is YSYEKL. CDR3 length equals 17 residues.

This sequence joins TRBV6-5 and TRBJ1-1, with D unclear. V was shortened by 0 bases and J by 0 bases, with 8 bases between the two germline ends. Germline lookup yields CDR1 MNHEY and CDR2 SVGAGI. CDR3 size: 15 residues. The CDR3 spells CASSYSGRVNTEAFF. CDR3 nucleotides: TGTGCCAGCAGTTACTCGGGGAGGGTGAACACTGAAGCTTTCTTT.

V gene TRBV18 combines with J gene TRBJ1-1, with 7 nucleotides matching TRBD1. The length of the CDR3 is 16 residues. Germline CDR1 reads KGHSH; CDR2 reads LQKENI. The ends lost 3 bases at V and 1 base at J; junction bases unmatched: 8. Here the CDR3 reads CASSPLEQGKNTEAFF. As DNA, the CDR3 is TGTGCCAGCTCACCGCTGGAACAGGGGAAGAACACTGAAGCTTTCTTT.

The chain uses TRBV18 and TRBJ1-1; D is perhaps TRBD1 (6 bases). Germline CDR1 and CDR2: KGHSH and LQKENI. V was clipped by 3 bases and J by 2 bases, with 10 bases between them. The CDR3 has 14 amino acids. CDR3 loop: CASSPRTANTEAFF. In DNA form, the CDR3 reads TGTGCCAGCTCACCCAGGACAGCTAACACTGAAGCTTTCTTT.

The gene calls are TRBV5-4 and TRBJ2-3, with 7 positions matching TRBD1. The germline V gene encodes CDR1 SGHNT and CDR2 YYREEE (reference sequence). The CDR3 runs to 16 residues. V was pared by 0 bases and J by 6 bases, with 10 bases of the junction left unmatched. CDR3 coding DNA: TGTGCCAGCAGCTTGGTGGTGGGACAGTGGGGGGATACGCAGTATTTT. Protein sequence: CASSLVVGQWGDTQYF.

Only a few counts were recorded for this clone. The genes are TRBV27 and TRBJ1-5; TRBD1 aligns across 10 bases. Germline values: CDR1 MNHEY, CDR2 SMNVEV (reference sequence). With V trimmed by 2 bases and J by 7 bases, 5 bases remained unmatched. This CDR3 has 15 residues. The CDR3 reads CASSLNRDRGQPQHF. For the CDR3, the DNA is TGTGCCAGCAGTTTAAACCGGGACAGGGGCCAGCCCCAGCATTTT.

The chain recombines TRBV9 with TRBJ1-4; TRBD1 is a possible D gene (5 bases). The CDR3 runs to 13 residues. V lost 3 bases and J lost 7, with 10 bases in between. Germline V gene sequence: CDR1 SGDLS, CDR2 YYNGEE. DNA for the CDR3: TGTGCCAGCAGCGCGCAGGGAATTGAAAAACTGTTTTTT. Translated: CASSAQGIEKLFF.